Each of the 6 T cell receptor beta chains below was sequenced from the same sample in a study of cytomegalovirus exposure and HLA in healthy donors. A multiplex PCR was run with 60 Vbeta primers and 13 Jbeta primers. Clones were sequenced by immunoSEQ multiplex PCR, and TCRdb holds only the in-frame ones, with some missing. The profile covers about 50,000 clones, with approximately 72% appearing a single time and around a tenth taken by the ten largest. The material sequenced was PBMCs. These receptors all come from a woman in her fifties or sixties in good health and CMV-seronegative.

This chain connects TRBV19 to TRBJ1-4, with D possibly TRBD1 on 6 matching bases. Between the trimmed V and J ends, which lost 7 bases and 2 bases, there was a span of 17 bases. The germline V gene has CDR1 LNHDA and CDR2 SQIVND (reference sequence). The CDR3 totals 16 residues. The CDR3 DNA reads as TGTGCCAGTACCGGAGGAGCAGGGGCGACTAATGAAAAACTGTTTTTT. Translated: CASTGGAGATNEKLFF.

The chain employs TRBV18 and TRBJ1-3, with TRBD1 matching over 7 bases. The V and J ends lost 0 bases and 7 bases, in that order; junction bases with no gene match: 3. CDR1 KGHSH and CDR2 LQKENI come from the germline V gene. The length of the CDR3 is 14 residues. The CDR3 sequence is CASSPPYRGNTIYF. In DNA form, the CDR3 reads TGTGCCAGCTCACCACCTTACAGGGGTAACACCATATATTTT.

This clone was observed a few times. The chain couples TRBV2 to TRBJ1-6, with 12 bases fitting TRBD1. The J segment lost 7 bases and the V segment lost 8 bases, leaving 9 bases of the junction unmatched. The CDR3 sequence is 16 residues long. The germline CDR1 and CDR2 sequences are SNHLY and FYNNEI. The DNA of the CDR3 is TGTGCCAGCGCCGGGACAGGGGGCCTAGGCAATTCACCCCTCCACTTT. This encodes CASAGTGGLGNSPLHF. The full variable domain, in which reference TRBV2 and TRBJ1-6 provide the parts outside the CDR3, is EPEVTQTPSHQVTQMGQEVILRCVPISNHLYFYWYRQILGQKVEFLVSFYNNEISEKSEIFDDQFSVERPDGSNFTLKIRSTKLEDSAMYFCASAGTGGLGNSPLHFGNGTRLTVT.

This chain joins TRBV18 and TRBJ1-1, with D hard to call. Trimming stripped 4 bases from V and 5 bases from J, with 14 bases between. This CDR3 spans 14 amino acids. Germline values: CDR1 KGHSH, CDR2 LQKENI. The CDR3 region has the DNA TGTGCCAGCTCACTCCCACTATCGGGGACTGAAGCTTTCTTT. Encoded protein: CASSLPLSGTEAFF.

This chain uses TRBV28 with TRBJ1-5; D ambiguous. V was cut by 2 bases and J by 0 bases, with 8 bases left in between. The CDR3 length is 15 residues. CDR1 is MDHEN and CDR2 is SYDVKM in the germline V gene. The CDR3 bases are TGTGCCAGCAGTTTAGTTCAGAATAGCAATCAGCCCCAGCATTTT. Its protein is CASSLVQNSNQPQHF.

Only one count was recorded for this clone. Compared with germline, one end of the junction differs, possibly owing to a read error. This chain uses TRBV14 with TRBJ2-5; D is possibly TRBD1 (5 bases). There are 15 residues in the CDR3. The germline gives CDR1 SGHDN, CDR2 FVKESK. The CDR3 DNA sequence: TGTACCAGCAGCCAAGATCTCGCAGGGTTGGAGACCCAGTACTTC. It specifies CTSSQDLAGLETQYF.